This T cell receptor beta chain was captured in a study of blood T cell repertoires in COVID-19. The V and J ends lost 5 bases and 2 bases, in that order; junction bases with no gene match: 3. CDR3 length: 14 residues. Germline V gene sequence: CDR1 SGHRS, CDR2 YFSETQ. TCRdb keeps only in-frame clones here, not all; method: immunoSEQ multiplex PCR. The table has under 200,000 clones, 75% to 85% seen once. This receptor was taken from a woman aged 40 to 50 with COVID-19, enrolled during active disease. The sequencing input was peripheral blood. V usage is TRBV5-1 and J usage is TRBJ2-5; 10 bases match TRBD2. This chain's CDR3 is CASSLTSGQETQYF. The CDR3 DNA reads as TGCGCCAGCAGTTTGACTAGCGGGCAAGAGACCCAGTACTTC.